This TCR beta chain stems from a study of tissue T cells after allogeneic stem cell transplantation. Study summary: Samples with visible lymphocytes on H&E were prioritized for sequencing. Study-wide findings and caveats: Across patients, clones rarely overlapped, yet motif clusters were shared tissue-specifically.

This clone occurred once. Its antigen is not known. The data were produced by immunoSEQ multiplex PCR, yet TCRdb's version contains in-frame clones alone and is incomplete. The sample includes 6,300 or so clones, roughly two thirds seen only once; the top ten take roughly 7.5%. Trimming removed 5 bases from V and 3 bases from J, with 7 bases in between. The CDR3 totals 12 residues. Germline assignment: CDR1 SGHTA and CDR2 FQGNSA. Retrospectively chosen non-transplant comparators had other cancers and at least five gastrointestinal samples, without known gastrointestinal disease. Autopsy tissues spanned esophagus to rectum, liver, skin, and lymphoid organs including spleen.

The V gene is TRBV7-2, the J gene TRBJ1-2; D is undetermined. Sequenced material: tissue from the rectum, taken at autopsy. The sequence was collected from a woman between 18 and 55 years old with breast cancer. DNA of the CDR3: TGTGCCAGCAGCCAGTTATACTATGGCTACACCTTC. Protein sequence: CASSQLYYGYTF.